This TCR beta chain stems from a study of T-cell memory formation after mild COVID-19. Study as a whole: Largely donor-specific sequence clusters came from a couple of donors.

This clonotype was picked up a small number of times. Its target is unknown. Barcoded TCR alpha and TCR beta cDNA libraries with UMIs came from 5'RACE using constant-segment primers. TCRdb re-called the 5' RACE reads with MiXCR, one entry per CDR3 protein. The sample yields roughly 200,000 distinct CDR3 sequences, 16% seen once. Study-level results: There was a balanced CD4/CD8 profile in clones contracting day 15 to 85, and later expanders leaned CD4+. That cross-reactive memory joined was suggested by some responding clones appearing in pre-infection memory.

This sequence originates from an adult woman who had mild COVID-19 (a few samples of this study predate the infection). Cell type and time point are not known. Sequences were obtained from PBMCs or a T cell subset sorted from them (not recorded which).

In nucleotides, the CDR3 is TGTGCCAGCAGTTTAGCGTGGACAGGGGGCTACAATGAGCAGTTCTTC. It specifies CASSLAWTGGYNEQFF. The rearrangement uses TRBV12-3 or TRBV12-4 and TRBJ2-1; 10 bases fit TRBD1. V gave up 0 bases and J gave up 3 bases; unmatched junction bases: 2. The CDR3 is 16 residues long.